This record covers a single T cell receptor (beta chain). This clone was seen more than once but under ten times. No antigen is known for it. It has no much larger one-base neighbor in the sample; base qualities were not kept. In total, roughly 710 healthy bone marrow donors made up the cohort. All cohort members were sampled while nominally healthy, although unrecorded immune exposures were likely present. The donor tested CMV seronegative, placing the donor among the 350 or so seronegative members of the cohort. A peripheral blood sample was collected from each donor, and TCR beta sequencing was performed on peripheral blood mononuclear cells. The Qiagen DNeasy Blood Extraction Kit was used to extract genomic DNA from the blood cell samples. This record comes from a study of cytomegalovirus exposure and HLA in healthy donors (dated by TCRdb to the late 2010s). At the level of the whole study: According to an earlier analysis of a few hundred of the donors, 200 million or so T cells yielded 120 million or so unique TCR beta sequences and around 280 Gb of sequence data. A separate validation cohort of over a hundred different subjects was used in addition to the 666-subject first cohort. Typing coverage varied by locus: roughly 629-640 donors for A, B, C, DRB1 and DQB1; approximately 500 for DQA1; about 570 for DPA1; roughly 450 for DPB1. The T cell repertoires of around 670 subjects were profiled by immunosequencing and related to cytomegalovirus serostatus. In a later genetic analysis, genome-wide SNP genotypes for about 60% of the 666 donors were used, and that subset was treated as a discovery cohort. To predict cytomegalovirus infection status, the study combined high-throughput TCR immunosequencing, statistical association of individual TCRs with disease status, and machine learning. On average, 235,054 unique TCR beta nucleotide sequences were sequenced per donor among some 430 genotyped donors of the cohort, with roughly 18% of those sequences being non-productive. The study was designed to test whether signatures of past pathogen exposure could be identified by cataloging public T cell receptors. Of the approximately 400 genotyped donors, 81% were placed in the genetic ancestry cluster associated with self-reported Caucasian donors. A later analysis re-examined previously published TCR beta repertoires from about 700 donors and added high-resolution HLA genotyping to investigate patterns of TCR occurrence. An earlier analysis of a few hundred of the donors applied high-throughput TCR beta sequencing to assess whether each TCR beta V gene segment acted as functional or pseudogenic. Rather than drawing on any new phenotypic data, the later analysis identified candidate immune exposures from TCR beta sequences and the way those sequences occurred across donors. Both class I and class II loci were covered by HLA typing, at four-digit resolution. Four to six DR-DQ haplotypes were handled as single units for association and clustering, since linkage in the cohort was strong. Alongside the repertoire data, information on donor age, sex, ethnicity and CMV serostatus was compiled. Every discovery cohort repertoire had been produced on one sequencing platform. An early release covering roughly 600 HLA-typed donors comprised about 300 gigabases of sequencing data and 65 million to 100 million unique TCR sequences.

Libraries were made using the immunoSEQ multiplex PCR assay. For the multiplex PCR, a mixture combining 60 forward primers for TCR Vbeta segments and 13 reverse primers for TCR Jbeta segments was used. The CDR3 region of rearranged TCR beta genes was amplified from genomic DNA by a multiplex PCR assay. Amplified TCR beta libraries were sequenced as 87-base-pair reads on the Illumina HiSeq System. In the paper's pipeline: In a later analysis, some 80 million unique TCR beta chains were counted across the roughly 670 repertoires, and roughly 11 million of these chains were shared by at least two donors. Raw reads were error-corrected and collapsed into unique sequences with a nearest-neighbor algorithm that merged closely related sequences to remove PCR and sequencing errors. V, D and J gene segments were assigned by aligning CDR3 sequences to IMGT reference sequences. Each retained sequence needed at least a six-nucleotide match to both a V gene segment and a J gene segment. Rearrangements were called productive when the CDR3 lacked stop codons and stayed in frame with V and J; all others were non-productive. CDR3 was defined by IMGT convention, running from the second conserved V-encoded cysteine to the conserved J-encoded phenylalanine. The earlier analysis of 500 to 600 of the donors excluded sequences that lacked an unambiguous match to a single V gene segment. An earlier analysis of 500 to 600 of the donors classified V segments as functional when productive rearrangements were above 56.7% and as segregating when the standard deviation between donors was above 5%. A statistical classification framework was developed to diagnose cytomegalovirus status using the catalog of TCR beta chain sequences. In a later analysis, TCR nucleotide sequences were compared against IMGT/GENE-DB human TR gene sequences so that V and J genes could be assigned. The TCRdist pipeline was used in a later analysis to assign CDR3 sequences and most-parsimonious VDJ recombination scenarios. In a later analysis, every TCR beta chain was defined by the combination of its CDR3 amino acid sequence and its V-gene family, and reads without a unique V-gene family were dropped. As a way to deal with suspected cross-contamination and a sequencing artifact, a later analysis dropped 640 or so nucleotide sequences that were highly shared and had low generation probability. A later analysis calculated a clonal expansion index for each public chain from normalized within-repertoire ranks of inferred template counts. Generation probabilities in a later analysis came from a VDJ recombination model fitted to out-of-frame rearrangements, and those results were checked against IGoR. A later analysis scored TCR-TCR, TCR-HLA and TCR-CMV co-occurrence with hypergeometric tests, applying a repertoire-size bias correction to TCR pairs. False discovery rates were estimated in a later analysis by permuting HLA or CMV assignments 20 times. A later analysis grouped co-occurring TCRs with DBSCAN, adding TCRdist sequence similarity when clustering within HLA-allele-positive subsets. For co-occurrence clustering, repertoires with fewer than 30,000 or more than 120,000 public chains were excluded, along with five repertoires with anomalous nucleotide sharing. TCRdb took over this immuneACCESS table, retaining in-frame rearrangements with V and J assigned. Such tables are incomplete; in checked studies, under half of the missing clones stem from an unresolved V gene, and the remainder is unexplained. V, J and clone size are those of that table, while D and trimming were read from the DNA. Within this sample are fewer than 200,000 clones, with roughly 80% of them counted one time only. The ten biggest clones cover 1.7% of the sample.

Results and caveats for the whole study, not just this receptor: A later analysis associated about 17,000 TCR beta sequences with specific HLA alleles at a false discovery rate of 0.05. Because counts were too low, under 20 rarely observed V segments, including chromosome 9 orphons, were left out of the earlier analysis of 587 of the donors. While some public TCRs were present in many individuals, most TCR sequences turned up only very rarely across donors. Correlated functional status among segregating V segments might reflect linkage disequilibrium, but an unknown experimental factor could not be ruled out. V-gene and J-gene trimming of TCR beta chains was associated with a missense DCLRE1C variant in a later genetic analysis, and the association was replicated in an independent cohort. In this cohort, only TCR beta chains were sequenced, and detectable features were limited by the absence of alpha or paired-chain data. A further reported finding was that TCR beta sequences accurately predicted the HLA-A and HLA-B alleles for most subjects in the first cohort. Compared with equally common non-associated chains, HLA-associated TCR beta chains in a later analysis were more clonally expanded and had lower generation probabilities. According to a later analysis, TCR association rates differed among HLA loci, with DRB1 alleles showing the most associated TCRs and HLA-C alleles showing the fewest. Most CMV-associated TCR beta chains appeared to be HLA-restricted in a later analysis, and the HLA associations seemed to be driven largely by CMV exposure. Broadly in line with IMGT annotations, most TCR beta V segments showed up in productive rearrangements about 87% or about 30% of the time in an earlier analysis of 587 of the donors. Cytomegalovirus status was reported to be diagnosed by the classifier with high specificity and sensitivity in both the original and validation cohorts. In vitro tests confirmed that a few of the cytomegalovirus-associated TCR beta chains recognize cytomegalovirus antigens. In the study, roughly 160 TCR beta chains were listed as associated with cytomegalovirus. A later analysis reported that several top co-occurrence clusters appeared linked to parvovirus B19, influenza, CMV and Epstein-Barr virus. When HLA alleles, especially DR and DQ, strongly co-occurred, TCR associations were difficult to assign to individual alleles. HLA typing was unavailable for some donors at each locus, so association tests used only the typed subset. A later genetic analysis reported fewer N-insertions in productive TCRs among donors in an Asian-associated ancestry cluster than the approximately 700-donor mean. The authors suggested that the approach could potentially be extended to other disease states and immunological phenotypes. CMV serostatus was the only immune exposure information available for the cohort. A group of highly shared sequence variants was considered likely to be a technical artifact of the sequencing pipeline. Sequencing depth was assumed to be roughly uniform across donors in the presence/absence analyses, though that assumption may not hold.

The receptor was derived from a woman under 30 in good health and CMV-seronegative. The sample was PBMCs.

The DNA sequence is given as TGTGCCAGCAGCCCGCTGACAGGAGGCAATCAGCCCCAGCATTTT. It is translated as CASSPLTGGNQPQHF. The chain is made from TRBV7-8 and TRBJ1-5, with a tentative D gene TRBD1 over 6 matching bases. Including the terminal cysteine and phenylalanine, the CDR3 comprises 15 residues. Of all the DNA, just the CDR3 is kept, 45 bases in frame from base 1. From the germline V gene, CDR1 is SGHVS and CDR2 is FQNEAQ. Between the V and J ends, shortened by 5 bases and 2 bases respectively, the junction contains 13 bases.